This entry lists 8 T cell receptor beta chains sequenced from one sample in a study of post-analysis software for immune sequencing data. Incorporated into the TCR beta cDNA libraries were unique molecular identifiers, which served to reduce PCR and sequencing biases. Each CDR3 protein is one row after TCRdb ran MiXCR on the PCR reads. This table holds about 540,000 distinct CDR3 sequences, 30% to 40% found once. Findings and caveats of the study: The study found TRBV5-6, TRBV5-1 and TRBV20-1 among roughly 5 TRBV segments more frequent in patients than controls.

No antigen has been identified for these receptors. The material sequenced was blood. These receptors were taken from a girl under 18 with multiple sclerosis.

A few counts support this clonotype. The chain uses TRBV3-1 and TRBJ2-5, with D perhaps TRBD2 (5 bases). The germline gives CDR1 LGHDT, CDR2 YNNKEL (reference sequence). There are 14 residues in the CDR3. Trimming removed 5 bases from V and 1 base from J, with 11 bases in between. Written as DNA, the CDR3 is TGTGCCAGCAGCTACGCGGGCGGCCAAGAGACCCAGTACTTC. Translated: CASSYAGGQETQYF.

The chain's CDR3 is CASRVTGAYNNEQYF. CDR3 DNA: TGTGCCAGCAGGGTGACAGGGGCGTACAACAATGAGCAGTACTTC. The chain recombines TRBV6-5 with TRBJ2-7; TRBD1 agrees at 8 bases. CDR1 and CDR2 (germline): MNHEY, SVGAGI. Trimming cost V 6 bases and J 7 bases; bases outside gene matches: 14. The CDR3 is 15 amino acids.

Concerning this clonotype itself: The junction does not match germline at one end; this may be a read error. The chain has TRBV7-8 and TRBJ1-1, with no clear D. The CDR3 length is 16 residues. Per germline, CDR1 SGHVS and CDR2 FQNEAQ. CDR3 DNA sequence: TGTGCCAGCAGCCCCCAACGCACATGGATGAACACTGAAGCTTACTTT. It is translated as CASSPQRTWMNTEAYF.

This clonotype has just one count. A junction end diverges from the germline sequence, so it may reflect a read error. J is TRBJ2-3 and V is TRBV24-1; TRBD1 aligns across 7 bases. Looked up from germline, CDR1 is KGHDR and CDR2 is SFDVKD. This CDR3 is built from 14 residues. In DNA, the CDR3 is TGTGTCACCAGCTCAGGGGGAGTAGCAGATACGCAGTATTTT. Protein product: CVTSSGGVADTQYF.

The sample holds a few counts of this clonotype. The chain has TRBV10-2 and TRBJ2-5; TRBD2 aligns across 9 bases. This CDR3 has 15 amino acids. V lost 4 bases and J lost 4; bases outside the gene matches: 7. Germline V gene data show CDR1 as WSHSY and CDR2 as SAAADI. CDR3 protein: CASSGPGLALETQYF. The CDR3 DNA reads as TGCGCCAGCAGTGGACCGGGACTAGCCCTAGAGACCCAGTACTTC.

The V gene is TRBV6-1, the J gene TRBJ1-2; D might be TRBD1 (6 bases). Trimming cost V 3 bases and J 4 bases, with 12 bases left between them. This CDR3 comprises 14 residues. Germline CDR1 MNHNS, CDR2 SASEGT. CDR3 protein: CASSEDQGPYGYTF. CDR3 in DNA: TGTGCCAGCAGTGAGGACCAGGGGCCCTATGGCTACACCTTC.

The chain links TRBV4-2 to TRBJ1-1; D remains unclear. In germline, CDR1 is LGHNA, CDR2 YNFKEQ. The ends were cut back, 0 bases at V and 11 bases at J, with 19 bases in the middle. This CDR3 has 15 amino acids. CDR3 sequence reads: CASSQDLGQLGRAFF. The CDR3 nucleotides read TGTGCCAGCAGCCAAGATCTAGGGCAGCTTGGCAGGGCTTTCTTT.

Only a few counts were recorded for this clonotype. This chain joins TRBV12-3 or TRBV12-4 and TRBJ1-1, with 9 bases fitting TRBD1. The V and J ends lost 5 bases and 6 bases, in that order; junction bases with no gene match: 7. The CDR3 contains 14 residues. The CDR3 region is CASSPRDREAEAFF. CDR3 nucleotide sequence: TGTGCCAGCAGTCCCCGGGACAGGGAGGCTGAAGCTTTCTTT.